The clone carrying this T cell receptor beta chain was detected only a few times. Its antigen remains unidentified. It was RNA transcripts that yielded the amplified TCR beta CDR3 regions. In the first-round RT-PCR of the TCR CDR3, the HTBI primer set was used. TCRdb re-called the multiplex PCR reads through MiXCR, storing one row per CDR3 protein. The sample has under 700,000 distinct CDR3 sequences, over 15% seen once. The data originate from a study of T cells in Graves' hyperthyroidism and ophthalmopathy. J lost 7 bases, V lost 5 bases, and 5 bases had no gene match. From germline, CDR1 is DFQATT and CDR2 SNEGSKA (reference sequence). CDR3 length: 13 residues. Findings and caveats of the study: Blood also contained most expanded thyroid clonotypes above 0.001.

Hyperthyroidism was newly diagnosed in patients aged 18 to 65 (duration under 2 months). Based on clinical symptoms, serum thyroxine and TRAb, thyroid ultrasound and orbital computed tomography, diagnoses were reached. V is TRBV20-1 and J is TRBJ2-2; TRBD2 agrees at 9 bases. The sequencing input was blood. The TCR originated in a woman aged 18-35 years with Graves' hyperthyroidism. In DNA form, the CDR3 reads TGCAGTGCTGTAGCGGGAGTCTACGGGGAGCTGTTTTTT. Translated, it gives CSAVAGVYGELFF.